This T cell receptor (beta chain) was recorded in a study of vaccination and CD4 T cells after COVID-19. An Oncomine TCR Beta short-read assay was used to sequence the DNA from cultured CD4+ T cells. In TCRdb, the PCR reads were re-called with MiXCR into one record per CDR3 protein. The sample has roughly 15,000 distinct CDR3 sequences, 45% seen once. Documented treatment: roughly ten-day PBMC culture with coronavirus spike peptide pools or control peptides (ViraFEST assay). As for this clonotype: Its cognate antigen is unknown.

The CDR3 is 15 residues long. Trimming removed 0 bases from V and 1 base from J, with 9 bases in between. Germline CDR1 and CDR2: SGHRS and YFSETQ. Source: CD4+ T cells from blood, cultured in vitro, taken before SARS-CoV-2 vaccination. This clonotype originated in a human donor who received a COVID-19 vaccine. The V gene is TRBV5-1, the J gene TRBJ2-3, with a weak D call TRBD1 (5 bases). The chain's CDR3 is CASSLGEGGTDTQYF. The CDR3 DNA reads TGCGCCAGCAGCTTGGGGGAAGGGGGCACAGATACGCAGTATTTT.